The entry below gives a single T cell receptor beta chain sequence along with its context. TCRdb's table, derived via immunoSEQ multiplex PCR, lists solely in-frame clones and lacks some. The table includes about 180,000 clones, approximately 85% detected once. The data stem from a study of blood T cell repertoires in COVID-19. Overall study: Italy, Spain and the United States were the sources of the convalescent and acute COVID-19 samples. PBMCs, B-cell-depleted T cells, or T cells provided the cDNA or gDNA that made up the material.

Two negative PCRs, clearance, or symptom resolution characterized the recovered Cohort 3 donors. Source material: PBMCs or T cells enriched from blood (not recorded which). The receptor comes from a man aged 35 to 55 who had recovered from COVID-19.

CDR3 coding DNA: TGCAGCGTTGTAATAGCGGGTAGCTACGAGCAGTACTTC. As protein: CSVVIAGSYEQYF. V usage is TRBV29-1 and J usage is TRBJ2-7; TRBD2 matches 7 bases. The CDR3 contains 13 residues. The V and J ends lost 4 bases and 3 bases, in that order; junction bases with no gene match: 6. Germline V gene data show CDR1 as SQVTM and CDR2 as ANQGSEA.